These 27 T cell receptor delta chains originate from one sample sequenced in a study of γδ T cells in repeated Plasmodium falciparum infection. TCRdb re-processed the multiplex PCR reads using CATT. The repertoire holds 85,000 to 95,000 delta-chain clones, with 1.4% as singletons. Gammadelta T cells were flow-sorted from PBMC into Vgamma9/Vdelta2+ and Vdelta2-negative populations for bulk analysis. Sequencing was done on a sample of gamma-delta T cells from blood. The receptors were sampled from a pool of human donors (malaria-infected and uninfected, not separated).

As for this clone: It is likely a read error: a sequence one base away is far more abundant. The sample has other DNA sequences that encode this CDR3 too. The rearrangement uses TRDV1 and TRDJ1; the D gene is possibly TRDD3 (6 bases). Germline assignment: CDR1 TSWWSYY and CDR2 QGS. The CDR3 runs 15 residues. The CDR3 DNA sequence: TGTGCTCTTGGGGACCTCCACCATGGGGGCGATAAGCTCATCTTT. This sequence encodes CALGDLHHGGDKLIF.

This clone has only a few counts. A read error likely explains why the TCRdb protein, taken from a much larger clone, differs from this DNA's translation at residue 12; the protein shown is translated from the DNA. This rearrangement joins TRDV3 to TRDJ1, with 11 bases matching TRDD3. The CDR3 covers 14 residues. Germline CDR1 TVYSNPD, CDR2 GDNSRS (reference sequence). This chain's CDR3 is CAFFPGGYTDKPIF. Written as DNA, the CDR3 is TGTGCCTTCTTCCCTGGGGGATACACCGATAAACCCATCTTT.

In this sample, this clone turned up a few times. With a far larger clone one base away, a read error is the likely cause. The same CDR3 is also encoded by other DNA sequences in this sample. The rearrangement links TRDV2 to TRDJ3; 13 nucleotides line up with TRDD3. TCRdb supplies no J gene; here it was assigned by aligning the nucleotide sequence to germline. The germline V gene has CDR1 GEAIGNYY and CDR2 EKD. The CDR3 consists of 24 residues. The CDR3 is CACEKGGTGGYAITSSWDTRQMFF. The CDR3 DNA follows: TGTGCCTGTGAAAAAGGGGGTACTGGGGGATACGCGATAACCAGCTCCTGGGACACCCGGCAGATGTTTTTC.

This clone was seen at least ten times. The mismatch at residue 11 between this DNA's translation and the TCRdb protein of a much larger clone likely reflects a read error; the protein shown is translated from the DNA. The genes are TRDV2 and TRDJ1, with D possibly TRDD3 on 5 matching bases. The J gene is absent in TCRdb and was assigned here via DNA matching to germline. The CDR3 is 20 residues long. CDR1 GEAIGNYY and CDR2 EKD come from the germline V gene. Trimming took off 3 bases at V and 3 bases at J, with 31 bases between the two ends. The chain's CDR3 is CACDPISGGGVRELADKLIF. The CDR3 nucleotides read TGTGCCTGTGACCCAATCAGCGGCGGGGGGGTACGCGAATTGGCCGATAAACTCATCTTT.

A remark on this clone: TCRdb pairs this DNA with a much larger clone's protein that differs at residue 20, likely a read error; the protein shown was translated from the DNA. The chain recombines TRDV3 with TRDJ1, with a weak D call TRDD3 (6 bases). Germline CDR1 is TVYSNPD and CDR2 is GDNSRS (reference sequence). The CDR3 length is 21 residues. CDR3 in DNA: TGTGCCTTTAGGATGAGAATGGACCGGCCCACGGGGATTCGGTACACCGATAAACTCACCTTT. Its protein product is CAFRMRMDRPTGIRYTDKLTF.

Comments on this clone: Since a far larger clone is one base different, this is likely a read error. At the DNA level, this CDR3 is encoded by other sequences in the same sample as well. This chain links TRDV2 with TRDJ1, with 10 bases aligning to TRDD3. TCRdb supplies no J gene; here it was assigned by aligning the nucleotide sequence to germline. CDR1 and CDR2 (germline): GEAIGNYY, EKD. V lost 1 base, J lost 3 bases, and 7 bases stayed unmatched. CDR3 length: 16 residues. The CDR3 DNA sequence: TGTGCCTGTGACACGGGGGGATACGCGTTTTCCGATAAACTCATCTTT. Protein sequence: CACDTGGYAFSDKLIF.

Concerning this clone itself: TCRdb's protein, taken from a much larger clone, differs from this DNA's translation at residue 8, likely owing to a read error; the protein displayed comes from the DNA. V gene TRDV2 combines with J gene TRDJ1, with a possible D match to TRDD3 (5 bases). As TCRdb names no J gene, one was assigned here on the basis of a DNA match to germline. Trimming left V 0 bases short and J 2 bases short, with 12 bases between. The CDR3 length is 15 residues. The germline V gene has CDR1 GEAIGNYY and CDR2 EKD. CDR3 coding DNA: TGTGCCTGTGACACCGGTACTAGGGGGACCGATAAACTCATCTTT. This translates into CACDTGTRGTDKLIF.

Regarding this clone: TCRdb has a much larger clone's protein, which differs at residue 5 from the translation of this DNA, likely because of a read error; what is shown is the protein translated from the DNA. V is TRDV1 and J is TRDJ1, with 9 bases that match TRDD3. TCRdb records no J gene; here it was assigned by comparing the DNA to germline. The junction had 22 bases not matched to a gene; V was cut back by 4 bases and J by 4 bases. CDR3 length: 20 residues. Per the germline V gene, CDR1 is TSWWSYY and CDR2 is QGS. The CDR3 DNA reads TGTGCTCTTGGGGGAGGAGCGCCTTTACGTCCGGGGGATACAGTCGATAAACTCATCTTT. Protein sequence: CALGGGAPLRPGDTVDKLIF.

Comments on this clone: The protein that TCRdb holds for this DNA derives from a much larger clone and differs from the translated DNA at residue 3, which likely indicates a read error; the protein shown here is translated from the DNA. The chain carries TRDV2 and TRDJ3; TRDD3 aligns across 10 bases. TCRdb does not report a J gene; here it was assigned by matching the DNA to germline references. Per the germline V gene, CDR1 is GEAIGNYY and CDR2 is EKD. The CDR3 spans 19 residues. The CDR3 protein is CAFDTGGFGSSWDTRQMFF. The CDR3 bases are TGTGCCTTTGACACTGGGGGATTCGGGAGCTCCTGGGACACCCGACAGATGTTTTTC.

Regarding this clone: The TCRdb record carries a much larger clone's protein, which differs from this DNA's translation at residue 13; a read error is the likely cause, and the protein listed here is the DNA translation. For the CDR3, the DNA is TGTGCTCTTGGGGAACGTTTTCTTTACTGGGGGATAACCACCTCCTGGGACACCCGACAGATGTTTTTC. Translation gives CALGERFLYWGITTSWDTRQMFF. This rearrangement joins TRDV1 to TRDJ3; 11 bases match TRDD3. TCRdb supplies no J gene; here it was assigned by aligning the nucleotide sequence to germline. Germline loops: CDR1 TSWWSYY, CDR2 QGS. V lost 1 base, J lost 0 bases, and 14 bases stayed unmatched. The CDR3 covers 23 residues.

With respect to this clone: TCRdb shows a much larger clone's protein in place of this DNA's translation, and the two differ at residue 3, likely through a read error; the protein shown is translated from the DNA. The chain is built from TRDV1 and TRDJ1; 9 bases are shared with TRDD3. Per the germline V gene, CDR1 is TSWWSYY and CDR2 is QGS. The CDR3 has 20 amino acids. CDR3 DNA: TGTGCTATTGGGGAGGCTAGGAGGCTGGGGGATCCTTGGTACACCGATAAACTCATCTTT. It codes for CAIGEARRLGDPWYTDKLIF.

This clone has a handful of counts. This DNA translates differently at residue 9 from the TCRdb protein, which is that of a much larger clone; a read error is likely, and the protein shown is the DNA's own translation. V is TRDV2 and J is TRDJ1, with D tentatively TRDD3 (6 bases). As TCRdb names no J gene, one was assigned here on the basis of a DNA match to germline. Germline V gives CDR1 GEAIGNYY, CDR2 EKD. This CDR3 region has 15 residues. V lost 0 bases and J 1 base, leaving 11 bases between the germline ends. DNA for the CDR3: TGTGCCTGTGACACCGGGGATGCGTGCACCGATAAACTCATCTTT. It specifies CACDTGDACTDKLIF.

The V call is TRDV2, the J call TRDJ1; 10 bases are shared with TRDD3. The J gene is not listed in TCRdb, so it was assigned here from a DNA match to germline. The V gene's germline CDR1 is GEAIGNYY and CDR2 EKD. The CDR3 sequence is 23 residues long. Trimming took 3 bases from V and 0 from J; bases not matched to a gene: 27. This CDR3 is CACDRLSTSLGLTGGSYTDKLIF. The CDR3 DNA reads TGTGCCTGTGACCGCCTGTCCACTTCCCTTGGCCTTACTGGGGGATCGTACACCGATAAACTCATCTTT.

Comments on this clone: The TCRdb protein comes from a much larger clone and disagrees with this DNA's translation at residue 8, likely due to a read error; the protein given here is derived from the DNA. The chain has TRDV1 and TRDJ1; D is unresolved. No J gene was available from TCRdb, and it was assigned here by a germline match of the DNA. Germline V gene sequence: CDR1 TSWWSYY, CDR2 QGS. This CDR3 has 13 amino acids. V lost 5 bases, J lost 3 bases, and 10 bases lay in between. The CDR3 DNA sequence: TGTGCTCTTGGGTGTTCCGTCGCCGATAAACTCATCTTT. Its translation is CALGCSVADKLIF.

The chain employs TRDV3 and TRDJ1; TRDD3 matches at 11 bases. TCRdb records no J gene; here it was assigned by comparing the DNA to germline. There are 28 residues in the CDR3. The junction had 44 bases not matched to a gene; V was cut back by 1 base and J by 1 base. Germline loops: CDR1 TVYSNPD, CDR2 GDNSRS (reference sequence). CDR3 bases: TGTGCCTTTACCACTCTGTTTCCCTCCCCTTTATCGGGCAAGGTCGACTGGGGGATAAGGTGGGGCACCGATAAACTCATCTTT. This sequence encodes CAFTTLFPSPLSGKVDWGIRWGTDKLIF.

This clone turned up a few times. The chain links TRDV1 to TRDJ1, with D possibly being TRDD1 (5 bases). The J gene is not listed in TCRdb, so it was assigned here from a DNA match to germline. The CDR3 length is 17 residues. Germline lookup yields CDR1 TSWWSYY and CDR2 QGS. Trimming stripped 0 bases from V and 0 bases from J, with 14 bases between. The CDR3 here is CALGELVRNPYTDKLIF. The DNA of the CDR3 is TGTGCTCTTGGGGAACTGGTCAGAAATCCCTACACCGATAAACTCATCTTT.

About this clone itself: This likely reflects a read error, since a far larger clone is one base away. The identical CDR3 is also encoded by other nucleotide sequences in the sample. The chain couples TRDV1 to TRDJ1, with TRDD3 identical over 9 bases. Since TCRdb gives no J gene, matching the DNA to germline was used here to assign it. The CDR3 has 26 amino acids. Trimming at V came to 0 bases and at J to 10 bases, leaving 42 bases not matched to a gene. Per germline, CDR1 TSWWSYY and CDR2 QGS. The CDR3 loop is CALGELSWPSLPDLPYWGTVWNGLIF. Here the CDR3 DNA reads TGTGCTCTTGGGGAACTGTCCTGGCCTTCCCTCCCAGACCTCCCATACTGGGGGACGGTTTGGAATGGACTCATCTTT.

With regard to this clone: The protein that TCRdb holds for this DNA derives from a much larger clone and differs from the translated DNA at residue 20, which likely indicates a read error; the protein shown here is translated from the DNA. The V gene is listed as TRDV2; no J gene was called; the D call in the table, TRDD3, was not verified against the DNA. Germline CDR1 and CDR2: GEAIGNYY and EKD. The length of the CDR3 is 22 residues. The CDR3 sequence is CACDILPRTGGLLSWDTRQTFF. CDR3 sequence (DNA): TGTGCCTGTGACATCCTACCCCGTACTGGGGGACTACTCTCCTGGGACACCCGACAGACGTTTTTC.

A note on this clone: TCRdb's protein for this DNA is that of a much larger clone and differs from the translation at residue 10, likely a read error; the protein shown is the DNA translation. The chain links TRDV1 to TRDJ1; possibly TRDD3 for D (6 bases). The CDR3 runs to 12 residues. Germline-derived CDR1 and CDR2 are TSWWSYY and QGS. The CDR3 DNA reads TGTGCTCTTGGGGAATGGGGGGGAAAACCCATCTTT. Translation gives CALGEWGGKPIF.

This clone was seen a handful of times. This DNA's translation and the protein TCRdb lists, from a much larger clone, do not match at residue 3, likely due to a read error; the protein shown is translated from the DNA. The chain joins TRDV1 to TRDJ1, with D possibly being TRDD3 (6 bases). The J gene was not available in TCRdb and was assigned here by matching the DNA to germline segments. There are 19 residues in the CDR3. Per germline, CDR1 TSWWSYY and CDR2 QGS. The DNA of the CDR3 is TGTGCTCCTGGGGAACTATGGCTACAGGGAGTGGGTTACACCGATAAACTCATCTTT. Residues: CAPGELWLQGVGYTDKLIF.

Regarding this clone: The mismatch at residue 13 between this DNA's translation and the TCRdb protein of a much larger clone likely reflects a read error; the protein shown is translated from the DNA. The chain links TRDV3 to TRDJ1; no reliable D call. Here the J gene came from matching the DNA to germline, since TCRdb omits it. The CDR3 is made up of 16 amino acids. Germline loops: CDR1 TVYSNPD, CDR2 GDNSRS (reference sequence). The CDR3 nucleotides are TGTGCCTCAATGGCAAAAATGGGCCCTTACACCGATGAACTCATCTTT. This codes for CASMAKMGPYTDELIF.

About this clone itself: TCRdb's listed protein matches a much larger clone and diverges from this DNA's translation at residue 4, likely through a read error; the protein shown comes from the DNA. This chain joins TRDV1 and TRDJ1, with 9 bases fitting TRDD3. TCRdb records no J gene; here it was assigned by comparing the DNA to germline. This CDR3 has 19 residues. Per germline, CDR1 TSWWSYY and CDR2 QGS. The CDR3 DNA sequence: TGTGCTCTTGAGGAAAGGATCACTAGGGGGATACCGCCCACCGATAAACTCATCTTT. Its translation: CALEERITRGIPPTDKLIF.

About this clone: The protein TCRdb gives is from a much larger clone and does not agree with this DNA's translation at residue 14, likely a read error; the protein shown here comes from the DNA. V usage is TRDV2 and J usage is TRDJ3, with 12 bases fitting TRDD3. Assignment of the J gene here rests on matching the DNA to germline, because TCRdb gives none. The CDR3 sequence is 25 residues long. CDR1 and CDR2 (germline): GEAIGNYY, EKD. The junction had 23 bases not matched to a gene; V was cut back by 2 bases and J by 1 base. CDR3 protein: CACDRVASPTGGYMRESWDTRQMFF. The CDR3, as DNA: TGTGCCTGTGACAGGGTTGCGTCCCCCACTGGGGGATACATGCGGGAATCCTGGGACACCCGACAGATGTTTTTC.

This clone was counted a few times. This is likely an artifact of a read error, given a far larger clone one base away. The same CDR3 arises from other DNA sequences in this sample as well. The chain has TRDV1 and TRDJ1; 9 bases fit TRDD2. Unmatched junction bases numbered 22, after V lost 2 bases and J lost 9 bases. The V gene's germline CDR1 is TSWWSYY and CDR2 QGS. The CDR3 covers 19 residues. The DNA of the CDR3 is TGTGCTCTTGGGGAAAGCCTTCCTACGCAACCTAGATACTGCTTAGAACTCATCTTT. Amino acid sequence: CALGESLPTQPRYCLELIF.

About this clone: A far larger clone lies a single base away; this is likely a read error. Other DNA sequences from this sample encode an identical CDR3 as well. The chain carries TRDV1 and TRDJ1; TRDD3 matches at 11 bases. Trimming cost V 4 bases and J 2 bases; bases outside gene matches: 27. The CDR3 has 23 amino acids. Germline values: CDR1 TSWWSYY, CDR2 QGS. CDR3 protein: CALGARPLPNSLGDTGYTDKLIF. The CDR3, as DNA: TGTGCTCTTGGGGCTCGGCCTCTTCCTAATAGTTTGGGGGATACGGGTTATACCGATAAACTCATCTTT.

This clone was recorded a few times. This DNA's translation differs at residue 26 from TCRdb's protein, which comes from a much larger clone; a read error is likely, and the protein shown is translated from the DNA. The J gene is uncalled and the V gene is TRDV1; no check of the table's D call, TRDD3, against the DNA was made. The germline CDR1 and CDR2 sequences are TSWWSYY and QGS. CDR3 length: 28 amino acids. For the CDR3, the DNA is TGTGCTCTTGGGGAACTAAGGCCTACTACCTACTGGGGGATACCCCGTAATCTGCTAAATCCGAGGGCCGATAAACCCATCTTT. Translation gives CALGELRPTTYWGIPRNLLNPRADKPIF.

The chain couples TRDV2 to TRDJ1; 13 positions match TRDD3. As TCRdb names no J gene, one was assigned here on the basis of a DNA match to germline. V gave up 3 bases and J gave up 1 base; unmatched junction bases: 19. This CDR3 region has 21 residues. Germline V CDR1 and CDR2: GEAIGNYY, EKD. CDR3 protein: CACDPVPTAVLGDTGTDKLIF. CDR3 DNA: TGTGCCTGTGACCCAGTACCGACCGCCGTACTGGGGGATACGGGCACCGATAAACTCATCTTT.